This T cell receptor beta chain stems from a study of response to subunit inactivated influenza vaccine. General study points: With each seasonal influenza vaccination, the authors suggested, few new T cells are recruited.

The table lists this clonotype with many counts. Its matching antigen is unknown. TCRdb passed the RT-PCR reads through MiXCR, listing each CDR3 protein once. The table lists a few hundred thousand distinct CDR3 sequences, 12% to 15% of them singletons. The V gene lost 3 bases and the J gene lost 1 base, with 20 bases spanning the gap. The germline gives CDR1 MNHEY, CDR2 SMNVEV (reference sequence). CDR3 length equals 18 residues. This rearrangement joins TRBV27 to TRBJ2-3; tentatively, D is TRBD2 (5 bases). This material consisted of PBMCs from blood, taken roughly 13 days after vaccination. The clonotype originates from a man aged 45-60 years who received an inactivated influenza vaccine. The CDR3 sequence: CASSFKLGGLRGTDTQYF. In nucleotides, the CDR3 is TGTGCCAGCAGTTTTAAACTAGGAGGCCTCCGAGGCACAGATACGCAGTATTTT.